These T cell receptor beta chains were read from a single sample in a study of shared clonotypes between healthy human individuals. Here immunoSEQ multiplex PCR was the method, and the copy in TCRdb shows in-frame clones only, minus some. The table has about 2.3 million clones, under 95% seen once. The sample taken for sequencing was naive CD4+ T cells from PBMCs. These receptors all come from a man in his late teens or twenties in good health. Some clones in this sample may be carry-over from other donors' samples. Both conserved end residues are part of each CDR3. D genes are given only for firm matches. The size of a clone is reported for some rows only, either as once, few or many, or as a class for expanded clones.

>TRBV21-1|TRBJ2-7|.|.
CASSKSGGTSGLWEQYF
TGTGCCAGCAGCAAATCCGGAGGGACTAGCGGCCTGTGGGAGCAGTACTTC
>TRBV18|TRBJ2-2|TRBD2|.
CASPRVAGTNTGELFF
TGTGCCAGCCCACGGGTAGCGGGAACGAACACCGGGGAGCTGTTTTTT
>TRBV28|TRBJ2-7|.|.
CASSLSRNEQYF
TGTGCCAGCAGTTTAAGTCGAAACGAGCAGTACTTC
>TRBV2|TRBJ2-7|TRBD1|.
CASMGTGGYEQYF
TGTGCCAGCATGGGGACAGGGGGGTACGAGCAGTACTTC
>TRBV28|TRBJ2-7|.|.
CASSFRRTVSYEQYF
TGTGCCAGCAGTTTCCGGAGGACAGTCTCCTACGAGCAGTACTTC
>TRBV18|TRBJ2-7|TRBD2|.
CASPRGKVQGYEQYF
TGTGCCAGCCCGCGGGGGAAGGTTCAGGGATACGAGCAGTACTTC
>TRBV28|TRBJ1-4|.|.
CASMPLGGGREKLFF
TGTGCCAGCATGCCCCTTGGCGGGGGACGGGAAAAACTGTTTTTT
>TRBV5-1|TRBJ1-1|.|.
CASSLGPGAMNTEAFF
TGCGCCAGCAGCTTAGGGCCAGGGGCCATGAACACTGAAGCTTTCTTT
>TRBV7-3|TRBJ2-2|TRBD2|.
CASSLGLAATGELFF
TGTGCCAGCAGCTTAGGACTAGCGGCCACCGGGGAGCTGTTTTTT
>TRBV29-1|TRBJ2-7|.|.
CSVEDAAFSYEQYF
TGCAGCGTTGAAGACGCAGCTTTCTCCTACGAGCAGTACTTC
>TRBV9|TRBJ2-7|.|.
CASSVDVGTGVYEQYF
TGTGCCAGCAGCGTAGATGTTGGGACGGGCGTCTACGAGCAGTACTTC
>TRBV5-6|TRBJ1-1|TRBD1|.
CASSLDRVNTEAFF
TGTGCCAGCAGCCTGGACAGGGTGAACACTGAAGCTTTCTTT
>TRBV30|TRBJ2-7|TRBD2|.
CAWGSPIGLALDEQYF
TGTGCCTGGGGATCACCGATTGGACTAGCTTTGGACGAGCAGTACTTC
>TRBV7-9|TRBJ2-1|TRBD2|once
CASSLPSGRAYNEQFF
TGTGCCAGCAGCTTACCTAGCGGGAGGGCCTACAATGAGCAGTTCTTC
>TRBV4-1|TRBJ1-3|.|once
CASSQGARSSGNTIYF
TGCGCCAGCAGCCAAGGGGCTCGGTCCTCTGGAAACACCATATATTTT
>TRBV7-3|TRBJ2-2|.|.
CASSLTGDGTGELFF
TGTGCCAGCAGCTTGACAGGTGATGGGACCGGGGAGCTGTTTTTT
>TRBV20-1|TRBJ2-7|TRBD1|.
CSASMGDRGYF
TGCAGTGCTAGTATGGGAGACAGGGGGTACTTC
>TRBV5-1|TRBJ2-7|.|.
CASTSTVQSYEQYF
TGCGCCAGCACAAGTACGGTTCAATCCTACGAGCAGTACTTC
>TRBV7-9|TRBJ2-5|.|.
CASSLGTRAPIQETQYF
TGTGCCAGCAGCTTAGGGACTCGCGCCCCTATCCAAGAGACCCAGTACTTC
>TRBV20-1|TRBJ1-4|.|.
CSARDPEKLFF
TGCAGTGCTAGAGATCCCGAAAAACTGTTTTTT
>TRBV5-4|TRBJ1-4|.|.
CASSLSTKPGKLFF
TGTGCCAGCAGCTTATCGACTAAACCTGGAAAACTGTTTTTT
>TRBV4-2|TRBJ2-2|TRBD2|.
CASSPATSGSSGELFF
TGTGCCAGCAGCCCCGCGACTAGCGGGAGTTCCGGGGAGCTGTTTTTT
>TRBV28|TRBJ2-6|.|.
CASSFRGGGLANVLTF
TGTGCCAGCAGTTTCCGGGGAGGGGGCCTGGCCAACGTCCTGACTTTC
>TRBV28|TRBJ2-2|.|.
CASRQQLNTGELFF
TGTGCCAGCAGGCAACAGCTGAACACCGGGGAGCTGTTTTTT
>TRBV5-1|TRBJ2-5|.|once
CASSLGPRREETQYF
TGCGCCAGCAGCTTGGGGCCCCGGAGAGAAGAGACCCAGTACTTC
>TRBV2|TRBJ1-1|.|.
CASSEQGPMNTEAFF
TGTGCCAGCAGTGAACAGGGGCCAATGAACACTGAAGCTTTCTTT
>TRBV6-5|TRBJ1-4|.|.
CASSYSASEKLFF
TGTGCCAGCAGTTACTCGGCCAGTGAAAAACTGTTTTTT
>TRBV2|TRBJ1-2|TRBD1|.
CASRGQGNYGYTF
TGTGCCAGCAGAGGACAGGGTAACTATGGCTACACCTTC
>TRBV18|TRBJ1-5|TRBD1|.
CASSPGTVNQPQHF
TGTGCCAGCTCACCAGGGACAGTTAATCAGCCCCAGCATTTT
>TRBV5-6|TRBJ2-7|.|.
CASSLWGAQSSYEQYF
TGTGCCAGCAGCCTCTGGGGGGCCCAAAGCTCCTACGAGCAGTACTTC
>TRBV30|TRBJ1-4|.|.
CAWSRQFNEKLFF
TGTGCCTGGAGTCGTCAGTTCAATGAAAAACTGTTTTTT
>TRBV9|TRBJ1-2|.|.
CASSVSGSTNYGYTF
TGTGCCAGCAGCGTGAGCGGATCCACTAACTATGGCTACACCTTC
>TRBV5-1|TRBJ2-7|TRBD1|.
CASSLPGTGGHEQYF
TGCGCCAGCAGCTTGCCCGGGACAGGGGGCCACGAGCAGTACTTC
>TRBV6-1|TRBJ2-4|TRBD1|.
CASSEPGTGWDIQYF
TGTGCCAGCAGTGAGCCCGGGACAGGTTGGGACATTCAGTACTTC
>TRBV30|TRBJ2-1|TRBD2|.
CAWGLAGGYNEQFF
TGTGCCTGGGGACTAGCGGGGGGGTACAATGAGCAGTTCTTC
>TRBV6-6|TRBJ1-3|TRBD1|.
CASSIGQGSGNTIYF
TGTGCCAGCAGCATCGGACAGGGCTCTGGAAACACCATATATTTT
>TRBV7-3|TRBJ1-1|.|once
CASSLSGSTEAFF
TGTGCCAGCAGCTTATCGGGATCCACTGAAGCTTTCTTT
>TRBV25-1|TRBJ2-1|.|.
CASSDRWRNNEQFF
TGTGCCAGCAGTGACCGGTGGAGGAACAATGAGCAGTTCTTC
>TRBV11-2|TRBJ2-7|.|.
CASSLTGAGSYEQYF
TGCGCCAGCAGCTTAACGGGAGCTGGCTCCTACGAGCAGTACTTC
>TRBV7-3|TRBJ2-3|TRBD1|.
CASSLDRAGDTQYF
TGTGCCAGCAGCTTGGACAGGGCGGGAGATACGCAGTATTTT
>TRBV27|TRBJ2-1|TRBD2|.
CASSLWTSGTTNNEQFF
TGTGCCAGCAGTTTATGGACTAGCGGGACAACGAACAATGAGCAGTTCTTC
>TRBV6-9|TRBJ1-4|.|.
CASIPQTNEKLFF
TGTGCCAGCATTCCACAGACTAATGAAAAACTGTTTTTT
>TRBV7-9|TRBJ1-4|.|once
CASSPRGAMGEKLFF
TGTGCCAGCAGCCCGAGGGGGGCGATGGGTGAAAAACTGTTTTTT
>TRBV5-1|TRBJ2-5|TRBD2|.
CASSLRLSSGGETQYF
TGCGCCAGCAGCTTGAGGCTATCCAGCGGGGGGGAGACCCAGTACTTC
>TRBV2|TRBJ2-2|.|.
CASSNGQITGELFF
TGTGCCAGCAGTAACGGACAGATCACCGGGGAGCTGTTTTTT